This TCR beta chain was documented in a study of PD-1 blockade in mismatch repair-deficient tumors. On the study more broadly: Enrolled about 2012-2016, patients had progressing, pretreated mismatch repair-deficient cancers of about a dozen types.

From germline, CDR1 is MNHEY and CDR2 SMNVEV (reference sequence). The trim removed 5 bases at V and 3 bases at J, leaving 12 bases unmatched. CDR3 length: 17 residues. The protocol was immunoSEQ multiplex PCR, while the TCRdb copy is restricted to in-frame clones and leaves out a portion. Found here are around 52,000 clones, roughly 80% of them singletons; the top ten hold roughly 8%. All patients were mismatch repair deficient, assessed by either PCR or immunohistochemistry. The sequencing used peripheral blood, collected less than 21 weeks after starting pembrolizumab. J is TRBJ2-5 and V is TRBV27, with 10 bases aligning to TRBD2. The sequence was collected from an adult with mismatch repair-deficient cancer. The CDR3 sequence: CASSRLRLAGVEETQYF. In DNA, the CDR3 is TGTGCCAGCAGTCGCCTTAGGCTAGCGGGAGTGGAAGAGACCCAGTACTTC.